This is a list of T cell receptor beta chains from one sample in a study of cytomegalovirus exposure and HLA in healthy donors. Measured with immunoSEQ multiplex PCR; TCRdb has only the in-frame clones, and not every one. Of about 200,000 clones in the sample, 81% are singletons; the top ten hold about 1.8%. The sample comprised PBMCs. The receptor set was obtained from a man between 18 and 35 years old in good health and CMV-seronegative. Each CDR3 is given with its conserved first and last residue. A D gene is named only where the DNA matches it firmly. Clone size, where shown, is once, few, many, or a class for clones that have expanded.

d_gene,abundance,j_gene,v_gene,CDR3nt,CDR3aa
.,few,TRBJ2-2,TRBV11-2,TGTGCCAGCAGCCCCCTGGGGGGGCCCAACACCGGGGAGCTGTTTTTT,CASSPLGGPNTGELFF
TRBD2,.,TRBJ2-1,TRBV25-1,TGTGCCAGCAGTAGGCCTAGCGGCTCCTACAATGAGCAGTTCTTC,CASSRPSGSYNEQFF
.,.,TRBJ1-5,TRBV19,TGTGCCAGTATCGATGCGGGGACGATGGGGTATCAGCCCCAGCATTTT,CASIDAGTMGYQPQHF
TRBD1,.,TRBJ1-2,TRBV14,TGTGCCAGCAGCCTACATATGTCCCAGGACAGGGGGTCGGAAATAGACTATGGCTACACCTTC,CASSLHMSQDRGSEIDYGYTF
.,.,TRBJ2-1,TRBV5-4,TGTGCCAGCAGCTTGGCGTCCGGGTACTCCTACAATGAGCAGTTCTTC,CASSLASGYSYNEQFF
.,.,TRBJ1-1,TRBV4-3,TGCGCCAGCAGCCAAGACGAACGGACTGAAGCTTTCTTT,CASSQDERTEAFF
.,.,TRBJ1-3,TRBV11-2,TGTGCCAGCAGCCCGACCGGGGGCTCTGGAAACACCATATATTTT,CASSPTGGSGNTIYF
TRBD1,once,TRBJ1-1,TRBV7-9,TGTGCCAGCAGCTTAGGGACAGGGCAAAATGAAGCTTTCTTT,CASSLGTGQNEAFF
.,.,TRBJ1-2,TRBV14,TGTGCCAGCAGCCAAGGAGTGGGCGGCTACACCTTC,CASSQGVGGYTF
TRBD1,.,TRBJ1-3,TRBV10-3,TGTGCCATCAGTGCGCTGGACAGGGGACCTGGAAACACCATATATTTT,CAISALDRGPGNTIYF
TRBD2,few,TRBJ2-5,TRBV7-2,TGTGCCAGCAGCCAAACTAGCGGATGGGGAGAGACCCAGTACTTC,CASSQTSGWGETQYF
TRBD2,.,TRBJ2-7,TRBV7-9,TGTGCCAGCAGCCCATGGGGCGGGAGGGACCTTGAGCAGTACTTC,CASSPWGGRDLEQYF
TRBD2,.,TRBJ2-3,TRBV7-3,TGTGCCAGCAGCACCGGGACTAGCTGGTGGACAGATACGCAGTATTTT,CASSTGTSWWTDTQYF
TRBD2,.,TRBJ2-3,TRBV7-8,TGTGCCAGCAGCTTAGTACTCGGGGGGAGCACAGATACGCAGTATTTT,CASSLVLGGSTDTQYF
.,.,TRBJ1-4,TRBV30,TGTGCCTGGAGTGACGGACGGGAGGGGAAACTGTTTTTT,CAWSDGREGKLFF
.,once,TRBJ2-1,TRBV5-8,TGTGCCAGCAATCTCCGTTTGGCTGAGCAGTTCTTC,CASNLRLAEQFF
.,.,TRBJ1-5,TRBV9,TGTGCCAGCAGCCCCCGGACAGTTCATAGCAATCAGCCCCAGCATTTT,CASSPRTVHSNQPQHF
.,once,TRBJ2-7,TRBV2,TGTGCCAGCAGTGAGTATTCCTACGAGCAGTACTTC,CASSEYSYEQYF
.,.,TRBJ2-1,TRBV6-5,TGTGCCAGCACACATAGATCGGGAGAGCAGTTCTTC,CASTHRSGEQFF
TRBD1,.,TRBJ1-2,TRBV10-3,TGTGCCATCAGTGATACAGGGGGCTGGGGGCTCTATGGCTACACCTTC,CAISDTGGWGLYGYTF
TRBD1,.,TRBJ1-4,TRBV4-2,TGTGCCAGCAGCCAAGACGGAACCATACAGGGGTATAATGAAAAACTGTTTTTT,CASSQDGTIQGYNEKLFF
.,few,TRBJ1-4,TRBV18,TGTGCCAGCTCACCCTCAGGTGTTGAAAAACTGTTTTTT,CASSPSGVEKLFF
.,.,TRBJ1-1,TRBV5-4,TGTGCCAGCAGCTTGGAGCTGAACACTGAAGCTTTCTTT,CASSLELNTEAFF
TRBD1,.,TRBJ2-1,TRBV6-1,TGTGCCAGCAGTGATCCAGGGGGCCCTACTTACAATGAGCAGTTCTTC,CASSDPGGPTYNEQFF
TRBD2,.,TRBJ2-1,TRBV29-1,TGCAGCGGGAGCGGGAGGTGGAGGATCAATGAGCAGTTCTTC,CSGSGRWRINEQFF
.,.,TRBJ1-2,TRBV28,TGTGCCAGCAGCCTCGCACCCCAGGGCCTCTATGGCTACACCTTC,CASSLAPQGLYGYTF
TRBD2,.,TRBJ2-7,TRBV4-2,TGTGCCAGCAGCCCGTACGGTACTAGCGGTGCCTACGAGCAGTACTTC,CASSPYGTSGAYEQYF
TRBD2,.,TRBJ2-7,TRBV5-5,TGTGCCAGCAGCTTGGCCTGGACTAGCGGGGGACTACCCTACGAGCAGTACTTC,CASSLAWTSGGLPYEQYF
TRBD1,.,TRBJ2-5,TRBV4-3,TGCGCCAGCAGCCAAGAAAAGTGGGGACAGGGTATAGGAGAGACCCAGTACTTC,CASSQEKWGQGIGETQYF
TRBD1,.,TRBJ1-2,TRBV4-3,TGCGCCAGCAGCCAAGAGACAGGGGTGTATGGCTACACCTTC,CASSQETGVYGYTF
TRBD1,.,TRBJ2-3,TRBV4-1,TGCGCCAGCAGCCAAGACCTTTCAGGGGGACCAGATACGCAGTATTTT,CASSQDLSGGPDTQYF
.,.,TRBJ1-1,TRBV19,TGTGCCAGTAGTCCGACCAGGACAGACCTGAACACTGAAGCTTTCTTT,CASSPTRTDLNTEAFF
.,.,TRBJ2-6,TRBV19,TGTGCCAGTAGTGCTCTCGCTAGGGCCAACGTCCTGACTTTC,CASSALARANVLTF
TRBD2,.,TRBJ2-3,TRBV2,TGTGCCAGCAGGCGACTAGCGGGAGGCACAGATACGCAGTATTTT,CASRRLAGGTDTQYF